Listed here are 9 T cell receptor beta chains from one sample, sequenced in a study of vaccination and CD4 T cells after COVID-19. Cultured CD4+ T-cell DNA underwent Oncomine TCR Beta short-read sequencing. Cultured CD4+ T cells were the source of extracted genomic DNA. TCRdb used MiXCR to reprocess the PCR reads, holding one entry per CDR3 protein. The table includes 10,000 or so distinct CDR3 sequences, around a third detected once. These receptors are not linked to any known antigen. The sample's treatment: roughly 10-day PBMC culture with coronavirus spike peptide pools or control peptides (ViraFEST assay). One should note that the unexposed donor's CD4+ T cells were collected before the COVID-19 pandemic (2011-2018). Sequences were obtained from CD4+ T cells from blood, cultured in vitro. Receptor source: a human donor in good health.

The rearrangement uses TRBV29-1 and TRBJ2-3; D possibly corresponds to TRBD2 (5 bases). From germline, CDR1 is SQVTM and CDR2 ANQGSEA. The CDR3 covers 12 residues. Trimming stripped 7 bases from V and 2 bases from J, with 10 bases between. CDR3 sequence reads: CSGAGVTDTQYF. Here the CDR3 DNA reads TGCAGCGGAGCCGGGGTCACAGATACGCAGTATTTT.

J is TRBJ2-7 and V is TRBV7-8; no clear D. Trimming took 0 bases from V and 2 from J, leaving 5 bases between them. The CDR3 covers 13 residues. The germline gives CDR1 SGHVS, CDR2 FQNEAQ. Here the CDR3 reads CASSLARAYEQYF. Written as DNA, the CDR3 is TGTGCCAGCAGCTTAGCGCGAGCCTACGAGCAGTACTTC.

V usage is TRBV9 and J usage is TRBJ2-5; 7 nucleotides agree with TRBD1. Germline assignment: CDR1 SGDLS and CDR2 YYNGEE. The CDR3 covers 15 residues. V trimming: 6 bases; J trimming: 5 bases; junction bases outside the gene matches: 13. CDR3 sequence reads: CASNKGAGGRETQYF. CDR3 nucleotide sequence: TGTGCCAGCAACAAAGGGGCAGGGGGAAGGGAGACCCAGTACTTC.

The chain's CDR3 is CSARAGRDQPQHF. In DNA, the CDR3 is TGCAGTGCTCGGGCGGGGAGAGATCAGCCCCAGCATTTT. The V and J genes are TRBV20-1 and TRBJ1-5; D gene ambiguous. Between the trimmed V and J ends, which lost 5 bases and 5 bases, there was a span of 13 bases. There are 13 residues in the CDR3. Germline CDR1 and CDR2: DFQATT and SNEGSKA (reference sequence).

This clonotype has more than one count but fewer than ten. The J gene is TRBJ2-7, the V gene TRBV2; D gene uncertain. V was pared by 9 bases and J by 2 bases, with 11 bases between. The germline gives CDR1 SNHLY, CDR2 FYNNEI. This CDR3 is built from 12 residues. CDR3 DNA: TGTGCCAGTGATGACGCAACCTACGAGCAGTACTTC. This codes for CASDDATYEQYF. Complete variable domain (other parts from reference TRBV2 and TRBJ2-7): EPEVTQTPSHQVTQMGQEVILRCVPISNHLYFYWYRQILGQKVEFLVSFYNNEISEKSEIFDDQFSVERPDGSNFTLKIRSTKLEDSAMYFCASDDATYEQYFGPGTRLTVT.

J is TRBJ1-5 and V is TRBV27; the D is unclear. The CDR3 has 13 residues. Germline lookup yields CDR1 MNHEY and CDR2 SMNVEV (reference sequence). Trimming shortened V by 5 bases and J by 4 bases, and 9 bases separated the two germline ends. The CDR3 nucleotides are TGTGCCAGCAGTCCTTTCCTGAATCAGCCCCAGCATTTT. Translating gives CASSPFLNQPQHF.

By its share, this clonotype is medium-sized (0.01 to 0.1%). The CDR3 region has the DNA TGTGCCAGCAGGATGGTTGGGGCAGGGGACAGGGCCCTCAATCAGCCCCAGCATTTT. This sequence encodes CASRMVGAGDRALNQPQHF. V is TRBV27 and J is TRBJ1-5, with TRBD1 matching over 9 bases. The germline CDR1 and CDR2 sequences are MNHEY and SMNVEV (reference sequence). V lost 6 bases to trimming and J lost 3 bases; unmatched junction nucleotides: 18. There are 19 residues in the CDR3.

The CDR3 spells CASSDRVEEQYF. Written as DNA, the CDR3 is TGTGCCAGCAGTGACAGGGTGGAGGAGCAGTACTTC. The chain has TRBV6-2 or TRBV6-3 and TRBJ2-7, with 7 bases matching TRBD1. The trim removed 5 bases at V and 7 bases at J, leaving 5 bases unmatched. Germline CDR1 MNHEY, CDR2 SVGEGT. The CDR3 contains 12 residues.

The chain employs TRBV30 and TRBJ1-1; no clear D gene. CDR3 length: 14 amino acids. Deletions cut 2 bases from V and 0 bases from J, with 10 bases between. CDR1 and CDR2 (germline): GTSNPN, SVGIG (reference sequence). In DNA, the CDR3 is TGTGCCTGGAGTTACTGGGGATTGAACACTGAAGCTTTCTTT. Protein sequence: CAWSYWGLNTEAFF.